This T cell receptor (beta chain) was recorded in a study of shared clonotypes between healthy human individuals. As regards this clone: What it binds is not known.

CD45RO-negative cells were positively selected for CCR7, leaving out terminally differentiated effector memory CD45RA+ cells. The trim removed 0 bases at V and 8 bases at J, leaving 10 bases unmatched. The CDR3 has 16 residues. The germline V gene has CDR1 SGHRS and CDR2 YFSETQ. The assay was carried out at the deep level. The assay was immunoSEQ multiplex PCR, and TCRdb's table has in-frame clones only and misses some. The sample contains around 1.9 million clones, 85% to 95% of which appear only once. General study points: When naive CD4 clonotypes were compared across a few donors, 5% to 5.5% were shared. Among the subsets, naive ones generally showed larger estimated richness than memory ones.

The TCR originated in a man between 18 and 29 years old in good health. Some clones in this sample may be carry-over from other donors' samples. The V gene is TRBV5-1, the J gene TRBJ2-4; TRBD1 matches at 8 bases. The source material was naive CD8+ T cells from PBMCs. The CDR3 region is CASSLGTGSWWDIQYF. CDR3 in DNA: TGCGCCAGCAGCTTGGGGACAGGGAGTTGGTGGGACATTCAGTACTTC.